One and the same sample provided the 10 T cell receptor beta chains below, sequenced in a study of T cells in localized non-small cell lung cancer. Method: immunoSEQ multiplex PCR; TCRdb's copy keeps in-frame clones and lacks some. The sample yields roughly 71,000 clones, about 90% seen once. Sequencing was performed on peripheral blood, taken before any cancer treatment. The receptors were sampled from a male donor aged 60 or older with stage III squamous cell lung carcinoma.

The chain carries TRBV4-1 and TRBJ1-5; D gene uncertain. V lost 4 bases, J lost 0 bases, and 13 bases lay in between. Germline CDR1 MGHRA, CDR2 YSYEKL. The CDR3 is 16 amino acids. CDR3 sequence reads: CASSPRVSDSNQPQHF. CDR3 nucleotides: TGCGCCAGCAGCCCCCGCGTTTCAGATAGCAATCAGCCCCAGCATTTT.

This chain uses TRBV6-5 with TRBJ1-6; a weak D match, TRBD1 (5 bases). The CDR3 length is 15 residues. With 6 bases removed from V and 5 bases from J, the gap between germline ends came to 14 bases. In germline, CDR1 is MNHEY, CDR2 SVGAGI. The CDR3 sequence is CASRGVGRNNSPLHF. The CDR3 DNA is TGTGCCAGCAGGGGGGTAGGGCGGAATAATTCACCCCTCCACTTT.

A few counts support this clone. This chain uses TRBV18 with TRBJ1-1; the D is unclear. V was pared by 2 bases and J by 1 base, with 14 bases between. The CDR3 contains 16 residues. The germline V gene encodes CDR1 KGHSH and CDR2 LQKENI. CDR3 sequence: CASSPGKGPGNTEAFF. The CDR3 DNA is TGTGCCAGCTCACCAGGGAAGGGTCCGGGGAACACTGAAGCTTTCTTT.

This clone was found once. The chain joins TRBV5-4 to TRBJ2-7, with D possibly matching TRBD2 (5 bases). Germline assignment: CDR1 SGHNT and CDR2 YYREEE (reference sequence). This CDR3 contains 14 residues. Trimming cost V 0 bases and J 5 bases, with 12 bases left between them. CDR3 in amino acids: CASSLGPGFNEQYV. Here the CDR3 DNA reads TGTGCCAGCAGCTTGGGGCCGGGGTTCAACGAGCAGTACGTC.

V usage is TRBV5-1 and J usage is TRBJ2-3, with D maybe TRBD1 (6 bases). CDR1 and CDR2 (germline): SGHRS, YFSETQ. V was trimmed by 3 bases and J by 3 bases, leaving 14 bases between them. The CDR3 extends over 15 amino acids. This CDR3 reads CASSWGRESTDTQYF. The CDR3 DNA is TGCGCCAGCAGCTGGGGGCGTGAATCGACAGATACGCAGTATTTT.

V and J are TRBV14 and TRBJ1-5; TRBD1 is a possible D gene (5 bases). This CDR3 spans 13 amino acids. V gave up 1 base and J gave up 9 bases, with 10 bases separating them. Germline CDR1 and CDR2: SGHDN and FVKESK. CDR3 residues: CASSQGGFGPQHF. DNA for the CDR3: TGTGCCAGCAGCCAAGGGGGGTTCGGGCCCCAGCATTTT.

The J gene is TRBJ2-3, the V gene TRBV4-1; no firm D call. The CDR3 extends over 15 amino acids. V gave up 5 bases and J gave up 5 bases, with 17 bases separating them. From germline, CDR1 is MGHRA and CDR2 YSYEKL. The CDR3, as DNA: TGCGCCAGCAGCTCTCAGCGCTTTACTGGAGATACGCAGTATTTT. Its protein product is CASSSQRFTGDTQYF.

The CDR3 loop is CASSWGTGPTYNEQFF. CDR3 nucleotide sequence: TGCGCCAGCAGCTGGGGGACCGGACCTACCTACAATGAGCAGTTCTTC. The J gene is TRBJ2-1, the V gene TRBV5-1, with D possibly being TRBD1 or TRBD2 (5 bases each). The CDR3 is 16 residues long. Germline V gene lookup returns CDR1 SGHRS and CDR2 YFSETQ. The V gene lost 3 bases and the J gene lost 2 bases, with 15 bases spanning the gap.

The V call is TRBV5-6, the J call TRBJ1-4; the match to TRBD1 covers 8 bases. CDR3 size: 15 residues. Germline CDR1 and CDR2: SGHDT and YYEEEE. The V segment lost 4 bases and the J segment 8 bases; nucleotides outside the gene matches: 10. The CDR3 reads CASSPIGTGREKLFF. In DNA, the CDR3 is TGTGCCAGCAGCCCGATCGGGACAGGTCGGGAAAAACTGTTTTTT.

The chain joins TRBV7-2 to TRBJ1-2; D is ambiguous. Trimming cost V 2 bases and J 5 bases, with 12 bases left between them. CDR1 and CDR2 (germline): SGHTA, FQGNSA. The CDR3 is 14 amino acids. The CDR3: CASSLIPVLYGYTF. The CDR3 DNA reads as TGTGCCAGCAGCTTAATCCCAGTTCTTTATGGCTACACCTTC. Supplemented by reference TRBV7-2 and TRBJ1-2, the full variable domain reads GAGVSQSPSNKVTEKGKDVELRCDPISGHTALYWYRQSLGQGLEFLIYFQGNSAPDKSGLPSDRFSAERTGGSVSTLTIQRTQQEDSAVYLCASSLIPVLYGYTFGSGTRLTVV.